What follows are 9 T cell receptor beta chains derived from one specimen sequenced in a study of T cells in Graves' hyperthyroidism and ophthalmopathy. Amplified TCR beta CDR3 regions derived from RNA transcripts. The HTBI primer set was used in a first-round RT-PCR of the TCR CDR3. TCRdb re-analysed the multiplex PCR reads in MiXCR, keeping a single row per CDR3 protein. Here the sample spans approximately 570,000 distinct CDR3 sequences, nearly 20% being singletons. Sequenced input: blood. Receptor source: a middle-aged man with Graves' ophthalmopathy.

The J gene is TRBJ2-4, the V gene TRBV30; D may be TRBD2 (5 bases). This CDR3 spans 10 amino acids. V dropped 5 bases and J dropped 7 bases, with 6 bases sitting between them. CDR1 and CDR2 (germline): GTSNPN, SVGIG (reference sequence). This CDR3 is CAWGENIQYF. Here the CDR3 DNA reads TGTGCCTGGGGGGAGAACATTCAGTACTTC.

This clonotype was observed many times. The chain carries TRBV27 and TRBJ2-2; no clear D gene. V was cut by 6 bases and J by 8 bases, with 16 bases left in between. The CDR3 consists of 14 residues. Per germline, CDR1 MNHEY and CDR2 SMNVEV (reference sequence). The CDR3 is CASRLYLGFGELFF. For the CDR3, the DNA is TGTGCCAGCAGGCTATATCTGGGGTTTGGGGAGCTGTTTTTT.

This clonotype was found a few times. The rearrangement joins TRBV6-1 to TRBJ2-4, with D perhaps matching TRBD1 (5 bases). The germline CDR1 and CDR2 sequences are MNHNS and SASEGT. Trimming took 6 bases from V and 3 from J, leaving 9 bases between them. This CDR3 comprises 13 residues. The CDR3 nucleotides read TGTGCCAGCAGGGACACTGACAAAAACATTCAGTACTTC. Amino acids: CASRDTDKNIQYF.

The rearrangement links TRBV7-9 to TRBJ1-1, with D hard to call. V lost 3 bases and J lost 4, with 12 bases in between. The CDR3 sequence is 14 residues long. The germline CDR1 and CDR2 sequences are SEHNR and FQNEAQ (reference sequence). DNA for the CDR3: TGTGCCAGCAGCTTTTGGGGAGTGGGCACTGAAGCTTTCTTT. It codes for CASSFWGVGTEAFF.

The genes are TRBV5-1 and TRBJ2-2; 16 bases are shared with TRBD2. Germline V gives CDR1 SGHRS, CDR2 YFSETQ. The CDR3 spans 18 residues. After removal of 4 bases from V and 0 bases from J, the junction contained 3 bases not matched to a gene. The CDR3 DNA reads TGCGCCAGCAGCCCGGGACTAGCGGGAGGGCCGAACACCGGGGAGCTGTTTTTT. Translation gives CASSPGLAGGPNTGELFF.

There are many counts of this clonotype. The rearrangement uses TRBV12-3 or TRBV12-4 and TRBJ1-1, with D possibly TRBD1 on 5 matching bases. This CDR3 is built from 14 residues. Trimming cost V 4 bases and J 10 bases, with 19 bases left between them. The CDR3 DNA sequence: TGTGCCAGCAGTTCAGCCGGGACGGTCAGTGGAGCTTTCTTT. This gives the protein CASSSAGTVSGAFF.

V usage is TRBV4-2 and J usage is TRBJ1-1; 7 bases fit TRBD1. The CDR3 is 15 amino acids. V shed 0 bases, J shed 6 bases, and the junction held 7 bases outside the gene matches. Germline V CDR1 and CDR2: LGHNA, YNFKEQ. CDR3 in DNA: TGTGCCAGCAGCCAAGAAGACAGGGAATCGGCTGAAGCTTTCTTT. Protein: CASSQEDRESAEAFF.

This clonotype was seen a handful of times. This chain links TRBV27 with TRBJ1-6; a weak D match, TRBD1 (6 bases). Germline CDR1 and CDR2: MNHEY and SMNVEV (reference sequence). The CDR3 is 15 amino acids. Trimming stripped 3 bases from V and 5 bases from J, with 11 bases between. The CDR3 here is CASSFGTSDNSPLHF. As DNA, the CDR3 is TGTGCCAGCAGTTTTGGGACATCTGATAATTCACCCCTCCACTTT.

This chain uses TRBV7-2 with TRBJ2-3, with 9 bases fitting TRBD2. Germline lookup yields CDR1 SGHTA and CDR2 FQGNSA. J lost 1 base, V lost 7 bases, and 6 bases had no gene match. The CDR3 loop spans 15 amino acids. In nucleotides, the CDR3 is TGTGCCAGCACCCCTAGCGGGGTTCGCACAGATACGCAGTATTTT. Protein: CASTPSGVRTDTQYF.